These 23 T cell receptor beta chains were all obtained from the same sample, sequenced in a study of T cells in Graves' hyperthyroidism and ophthalmopathy. The investigators amplified TCR beta CDR3 regions from RNA transcripts. First-round RT-PCR targeting the TCR CDR3 was performed with the HTBI primer set. TCRdb called the multiplex PCR reads again in MiXCR, with one record for every CDR3 protein. This table holds hundreds of thousands of distinct CDR3 sequences, roughly 24% found once. The specimen sequenced was blood. These receptors came from a woman aged 25-40 years with Graves' ophthalmopathy.

This clonotype occurred many times. The chain recombines TRBV20-1 with TRBJ1-5; 7 bases agree with TRBD1. The CDR3 sequence is 13 residues long. J gave up 7 bases and V 5 bases, and 8 bases lay outside the gene matches. The germline gives CDR1 DFQATT, CDR2 SNEGSKA (reference sequence). The CDR3 loop is CSAPTGYGQPQHF. The CDR3 DNA reads TGCAGTGCTCCGACAGGGTATGGACAGCCCCAGCATTTT.

The J gene is TRBJ1-6, the V gene TRBV12-3 or TRBV12-4, with TRBD1 as a possible D gene (6 bases). The CDR3 totals 15 residues. V was cut by 6 bases and J by 9 bases, with 18 bases left in between. The CDR3 bases are TGTGCCAGCAGGGAACAGGGAGTCTTGGGTTCACCCCTCCACTTT. Translated, it gives CASREQGVLGSPLHF.

A few counts support this clonotype. The V and J genes are TRBV20-1 and TRBJ2-7; either TRBD1 or TRBD2 may fit D (5 bases each). The CDR3 length is 14 residues. Per the germline V gene, CDR1 is DFQATT and CDR2 is SNEGSKA (reference sequence). V was cut by 6 bases and J by 0 bases, with 15 bases left in between. Here the CDR3 DNA reads TGCAGTGCCCTCCTCCCAGGGAGCTCCTACGAGCAGTACTTC. Translating it yields CSALLPGSSYEQYF.

This clonotype was observed many times. The rearrangement uses TRBV20-1 and TRBJ2-5; D remains unclear. This CDR3 spans 15 amino acids. Germline CDR1 reads DFQATT; CDR2 reads SNEGSKA (reference sequence). Deletions cut 0 bases from V and 3 bases from J, with 14 bases between. CDR3 nucleotide sequence: TGCAGTGCTAGAGATCCGCGGCCAGCTGAAGAGACCCAGTACTTC. This sequence encodes CSARDPRPAEETQYF.

The table lists this clonotype with a count of one. The CDR3 nucleotides are TGTGCTAGTGGTCCCTCCGGGACTAGCGGGACCCAGTACTTC. It yields the protein CASGPSGTSGTQYF. The V and J genes are TRBV12-5 and TRBJ2-5; 11 nucleotides agree with TRBD2. Germline V CDR1 and CDR2: LGHNT, FRNRAP. V was clipped by 5 bases and J by 7 bases; unmatched bases: 6. The CDR3 loop spans 14 amino acids.

The J gene is TRBJ2-7, the V gene TRBV6-5, with a tentative D call TRBD1 (5 bases). The V end lost 5 bases, the J end lost 3 bases, and 14 bases lay between the germline ends. CDR1 is MNHEY, CDR2 SVGAGI, per germline. The length of the CDR3 is 14 residues. The CDR3 here is CASSIRQLHYEQYF. In DNA, the CDR3 is TGTGCCAGCAGTATACGACAGCTGCACTACGAGCAGTACTTC.

This rearrangement joins TRBV7-9 to TRBJ1-2, with unresolved D. The germline CDR1 and CDR2 sequences are SEHNR and FQNEAQ (reference sequence). The CDR3 runs 15 residues. The V gene lost 5 bases and the J gene lost 1 base, with 14 bases spanning the gap. Written as DNA, the CDR3 is TGTGCCAGCAGCGACCGACAAGATCTTAACTATGGCTACACCTTC. Amino acid sequence: CASSDRQDLNYGYTF.

At least ten counts were recorded for this clonotype. This rearrangement joins TRBV2 to TRBJ2-7; 12 nucleotides agree with TRBD2. Germline assignment: CDR1 SNHLY and CDR2 FYNNEI. The CDR3 length is 17 residues. After removal of 7 bases from V and 1 base from J, the junction contained 11 bases not matched to a gene. CDR3 protein: CASMFATSGGPSYEQYF. In DNA form, the CDR3 reads TGTGCCAGCATGTTCGCGACTAGCGGGGGCCCGTCCTACGAGCAGTACTTC.

This clonotype has more than one count but fewer than ten. The J gene is TRBJ1-2, the V gene TRBV9, with D uncertain. Trimming took off 0 bases at V and 8 bases at J, with 11 bases between the two ends. CDR3 length: 13 amino acids. Germline assignment: CDR1 SGDLS and CDR2 YYNGEE. The chain's CDR3 is CASSVEQGFGYTF. DNA of the CDR3: TGTGCCAGCAGCGTAGAGCAAGGGTTCGGCTACACCTTC.

V usage is TRBV30 and J usage is TRBJ1-1, with a weak D call TRBD1 (6 bases). This CDR3 comprises 12 residues. Germline V gives CDR1 GTSNPN, CDR2 SVGIG (reference sequence). V was clipped by 5 bases and J by 1 base, with 8 bases between them. The CDR3 here is CAWGTTNTEAFF. The CDR3 DNA reads as TGTGCCTGGGGGACAACGAACACTGAAGCTTTCTTT.

This clonotype was found many times. J is TRBJ2-2 and V is TRBV6-5; D not certain. Per germline, CDR1 MNHEY and CDR2 SVGAGI. The CDR3 has 14 amino acids. Trimming pared 6 bases from V and 0 bases from J, leaving 8 bases between. CDR3 coding DNA: TGTGCCAGCAGAGGAGAGGCGAACACCGGGGAGCTGTTTTTT. This sequence encodes CASRGEANTGELFF.

This clonotype was counted only a few times. This rearrangement joins TRBV30 to TRBJ1-2; a possible D gene is TRBD1 (5 bases). Germline V gene data show CDR1 as GTSNPN and CDR2 as SVGIG (reference sequence). The CDR3 length is 14 residues. Trimming took off 5 bases at V and 6 bases at J, with 19 bases between the two ends. The CDR3 is CAWGPPHRTHGYTF. CDR3 bases: TGTGCCTGGGGTCCCCCCCACAGGACGCATGGCTACACCTTC.

This clonotype was seen repeatedly, ten times or more. This chain links TRBV6-1 with TRBJ2-3; possibly TRBD1 or TRBD2 for D (5 bases each). Germline CDR1 MNHNS, CDR2 SASEGT. The length of the CDR3 is 15 residues. V lost 1 base to trimming and J lost 5 bases, with 13 bases between them. The CDR3 nucleotides are TGTGCCAGCAGTGAAGTAGGGACGGAGTTAGATACGCAGTATTTT. It encodes CASSEVGTELDTQYF.

This clonotype was counted many times. The chain recombines TRBV12-3 or TRBV12-4 with TRBJ2-3; D gene unclear. This CDR3 spans 15 amino acids. The V end lost 5 bases, the J end lost 0 bases, and 12 bases lay between the germline ends. DNA for the CDR3: TGTGCCAGCAGTCAGACTTACCCAAGCACAGATACGCAGTATTTT. Encoded protein: CASSQTYPSTDTQYF.

This clonotype occurred many times. CDR3 sequence reads: CASSPTSGQTETQYF. The CDR3 DNA follows: TGTGCCAGCAGCCCAACGTCGGGACAGACGGAGACCCAGTACTTC. The genes are TRBV27 and TRBJ2-5; 7 nucleotides line up with TRBD1. The CDR3 runs to 15 residues. Per the germline V gene, CDR1 is MNHEY and CDR2 is SMNVEV (reference sequence). V trimming: 6 bases; J trimming: 5 bases; junction bases outside the gene matches: 12.

The V gene is TRBV2, the J gene TRBJ2-7; 7 nucleotides match TRBD2. CDR1 is SNHLY, CDR2 FYNNEI, per germline. The CDR3 spans 15 residues. V lost 4 bases, J lost 0 bases, and 6 bases stayed unmatched. The CDR3 protein is CASSVGLAASYEQYF. The DNA of the CDR3 is TGTGCCAGCAGTGTCGGCCTAGCGGCCTCCTACGAGCAGTACTTC.

This clonotype was picked up many times. V gene TRBV12-3 or TRBV12-4 combines with J gene TRBJ1-2; TRBD1 is a possible D gene (5 bases). The germline V and J ends were trimmed by 0 bases and 4 bases, with 6 bases remaining between them. The length of the CDR3 is 13 residues. Here the CDR3 DNA reads TGTGCCAGCAGTTTAGCCGGGACCTATGGCTACACCTTC. Its protein product is CASSLAGTYGYTF.

There are a few counts of this clonotype. This sequence joins TRBV12-3 or TRBV12-4 and TRBJ1-1; 7 bases are a match to TRBD1. V shed 7 bases, J shed 7 bases, and the junction held 6 bases outside the gene matches. CDR3 length: 12 amino acids. The CDR3 nucleotides are TGTGCCAGCATAAAGGGACAGCTTGAAGCTTTCTTT. Its translation is CASIKGQLEAFF.

This chain links TRBV4-3 with TRBJ1-1, with D possibly matching TRBD1 (6 bases). Germline loops: CDR1 LGHNA, CDR2 YSLEER. The CDR3 covers 17 residues. The V and J ends lost 0 bases and 0 bases respectively, with 14 bases between them. The CDR3 region is CASSQDPQGSMNTEAFF. CDR3 sequence (DNA): TGCGCCAGCAGCCAAGACCCCCAGGGGAGTATGAACACTGAAGCTTTCTTT.

This clonotype appeared a few times. The CDR3 region is CASGLVRTGGNTGELFF. The CDR3 DNA is TGTGCTAGTGGTTTGGTACGGACCGGCGGTAACACCGGGGAGCTGTTTTTT. The gene calls are TRBV12-5 and TRBJ2-2, with D unresolved. Germline lookup yields CDR1 LGHNT and CDR2 FRNRAP. The CDR3 consists of 17 residues. V was trimmed by 0 bases and J by 2 bases, leaving 13 bases between them.

In this sample, this clonotype turned up many times. V is TRBV2 and J is TRBJ1-2; D perhaps matches TRBD1 (6 bases). Germline assignment: CDR1 SNHLY and CDR2 FYNNEI. The CDR3 is made up of 15 amino acids. V dropped 6 bases and J dropped 6 bases, with 20 bases sitting between them. DNA for the CDR3: TGTGCCAGCAGCCGGGCCAGACAGGAGATAAATGGCTACACCTTC. Its protein is CASSRARQEINGYTF.

The gene calls are TRBV28 and TRBJ1-2; TRBD1 matches at 11 bases. Germline V gives CDR1 MDHEN, CDR2 SYDVKM. The J segment lost 4 bases and the V segment lost 8 bases, leaving 6 bases of the junction unmatched. The CDR3 is made up of 14 amino acids. CDR3 nucleotide sequence: TGTGCCAGCGCTTGGGACAGGGGGATCTATGGCTACACCTTC. Protein: CASAWDRGIYGYTF.

The rearrangement uses TRBV18 and TRBJ1-2; D call uncertain. Germline loops: CDR1 KGHSH, CDR2 LQKENI. V lost 1 base, J lost 4 bases, and 13 bases lay in between. The CDR3 contains 15 residues. The CDR3 reads CASSPLWTVGYGYTF. The CDR3 DNA is TGTGCCAGCTCACCACTATGGACGGTTGGCTATGGCTACACCTTC.